The TCR beta chain described here comes from a study of CD8 T cells in ankylosing spondylitis. The study, taken as a whole, reports: Reportedly, matched ankylosing spondylitis synovial fluid was significantly enriched for disease-linked clones. Some of these motif variants have turned up before, in reports on reactive arthritis synovial fluid and blood. Characteristic, it appeared, of ankylosing spondylitis blood was a TCR beta motif of eight highly homologous variants.

Germline loops: CDR1 PRHDT, CDR2 FYEKMQ (reference sequence). Trimming shortened V by 3 bases and J by 1 base, and 12 bases separated the two germline ends. The CDR3 runs 16 residues. This clonotype came up many times. Its target is unknown. Quantitative 5'-RACE with molecular barcodes was used to make the TCR beta libraries. In TCRdb, the 5' RACE reads were re-called with MiXCR into one record per CDR3 protein. The profile shows fewer than 550,000 distinct CDR3 sequences, approximately 5.3% of them singletons. Sequencing input: blood, either unsorted or a sorted T cell fraction (not recorded which). J is TRBJ2-2 and V is TRBV13; maybe TRBD2 (5 bases). The TCR comes from a male donor with ankylosing spondylitis. The DNA for the CDR3 is TGTGCCAGCAGCTTTAATAGCGAAGAGAACACCGGGGAGCTGTTTTTT. The encoded protein is CASSFNSEENTGELFF.